The source of this TCR beta chain is a study of shared clonotypes between healthy human individuals. Study-wide findings and caveats: Deeper or shallower sequencing was expected to change how clonotypes are shared among donors.

Every one of the donors was a Caucasian adult that lived in Nashville, Tennessee. The material for each subset, its genomic DNA, was split evenly across several immunoSEQ plates. Sequencing was performed with immunoSEQ multiplex PCR; in TCRdb, only in-frame clones are kept and a portion is missing. Of around 700,000 clones listed, about 74% are singletons. This clone was found a few times. The target antigen is unknown. Other DNA sequences of this sample code for an identical CDR3. Sequencing used memory CD4+ T cells sorted from blood. Subset indicated: CD45RA-negative fraction. The clonotype was recovered from a woman younger than 45 in good health.

The CDR3 DNA is TGTGCCAGCAGCCCGGGGGGGGGTCAGCCCCAGCATTTT. Translation: CASSPGGGQPQHF. This rearrangement joins TRBV11-2 to TRBJ1-5, with a possible D match to TRBD1 (5 bases). The CDR3 covers 13 residues. CDR1 SGHAT and CDR2 FQNNGV come from the germline V gene. V gave up 5 bases and J gave up 6 bases, with 11 bases separating them.